This T cell receptor beta chain emerged from a study of cytomegalovirus exposure and HLA in healthy donors. The study's findings and limits: Trimming of TCR beta V- and J-genes showed a link, identified in a later analysis, to a missense DCLRE1C variant. Per a later analysis, HLA-associated TCR beta chains showed more clonal expansion than other, equally common TCR beta chains. When a later analysis was performed, an Asian-associated ancestry cluster reportedly had fewer N-insertions than the roughly 730-donor mean.

V shed 2 bases and J 7 bases; nucleotides not matched to a gene: 9. The CDR3 extends over 16 amino acids. The germline V gene has CDR1 MNHEY and CDR2 SMNVEV (reference sequence). Details on this clone: What it binds is not known.

A multiplex PCR was run with 60 Vbeta primers and 13 Jbeta primers. The assay was immunoSEQ multiplex PCR, and TCRdb's table has in-frame clones only and misses some. The sample consists of about 150,000 clones, more than 70% of them appearing once. The TCR sequence derives from a woman aged 40-49 years in good health and CMV-seronegative. The chain recombines TRBV27 with TRBJ1-5; the match to TRBD1 covers 9 bases. The specimen was PBMCs. CDR3 nucleotide sequence: TGTGCCAGCAGTTTAGTAGGGACAGGGAGTAGGCAGCCCCAGCATTTT. Protein product: CASSLVGTGSRQPQHF.